This T cell receptor beta chain was observed in a study of CD8 T cells in ankylosing spondylitis. Points from the study as a whole: Previously reported in reactive arthritis synovial fluid and blood were some of the motif variants. Matched ankylosing spondylitis synovial fluid reportedly contained a significantly enriched population of disease-linked clones. Ankylosing spondylitis blood appeared to carry a characteristic TCR beta motif of roughly eight highly homologous variants.

Trimming pared 8 bases from V and 1 base from J, leaving 8 bases between. CDR3 length equals 12 residues. Germline assignment: CDR1 SNHLY and CDR2 FYNNEI. In making TCR beta libraries, quantitative 5'-RACE with molecular barcodes was used. TCRdb passed the 5' RACE reads through MiXCR, listing each CDR3 protein once. The sample lists about 340,000 distinct CDR3 sequences; 20% were seen once. As for this clonotype: As yet, its antigen is unknown.

The V call is TRBV2, the J call TRBJ1-1; unclear D gene. The material sequenced was blood, either unsorted or a sorted T cell fraction (not recorded which). This sequence was found in a male donor with ankylosing spondylitis or in good health (not recorded which). The CDR3 spells CASDWGNTEAFF. The CDR3 DNA follows: TGTGCCAGCGACTGGGGGAACACTGAAGCTTTCTTT. Looking up the rest from reference TRBV2 and TRBJ1-1 gives the full variable domain: EPEVTQTPSHQVTQMGQEVILRCVPISNHLYFYWYRQILGQKVEFLVSFYNNEISEKSEIFDDQFSVERPDGSNFTLKIRSTKLEDSAMYFCASDWGNTEAFFGQGTRLTVV.